This paragraph covers one TCR beta chain sequence. Its antigen is still unknown. These data belong to a study of beta chain features in type 1 diabetes. Study-level findings and limits: A moderate, significant TCRB CDR3 shortening appeared in type 1 diabetes across four CD4+ subsets. The naive, central memory and Treg TCRB repertoires looked more alike in patients than they did in healthy donors.

Reverse transcribing all isolated RNA meant expressed TCRB transcripts were sequenced. Profiled with immunoSEQ multiplex PCR; TCRdb holds only in-frame clones, not every one. The profile shows roughly 15,000 clones, about 70% of them singletons. The clonotype comes from a man aged 25 to 40 with type 1 diabetes. The sample taken for sequencing was stem cell memory CD4+ T cells from blood.

CDR3 sequence (DNA): TGTGCCAGCAGCCGCGGCGGGACAGGGGGCGATGCCCAGTACTTC. Translation: CASSRGGTGGDAQYF. V is TRBV6-6 and J is TRBJ2-5; 12 positions match TRBD1. The CDR3 has 15 residues. CDR1 and CDR2 (germline): MNHNY, SVGAGI (reference sequence). V shed 6 bases and J 9 bases; nucleotides not matched to a gene: 11.